The 5 T cell receptor beta chains below come from one sample, sequenced in a study of cytomegalovirus exposure and HLA in healthy donors. Vbeta (60) and Jbeta (13) primers were used in the PCR. Here immunoSEQ multiplex PCR was the method, and the copy in TCRdb shows in-frame clones only, minus some. The sample carries about 190,000 clones, more than 75% recorded once. What was sequenced was PBMCs. These receptors all stem from a woman aged 25 to 39 in good health and CMV-seropositive.

This clone was seen once. This chain uses TRBV4-1 with TRBJ2-5; D perhaps matches TRBD2 (5 bases). The end of the DNA fits TRBJ2-7 better, so the J call may be wrong. Germline V lookup: CDR1 MGHRA, CDR2 YSYEKL. This CDR3 contains 13 residues. CDR3 amino acids: CASSPLRAYEQYF. CDR3 coding DNA: TGCGCCAGCAGCCCCTTGCGGGCCTACGAGCAGTACTTC.

V gene TRBV18 combines with J gene TRBJ1-1, with a possible D match to TRBD1 (6 bases). Between the trimmed V and J ends, which lost 1 base and 5 bases, there was a span of 20 bases. The germline V gene encodes CDR1 KGHSH and CDR2 LQKENI. This CDR3 region has 17 residues. The CDR3 region is CASSPRGQSRRETEAFF. The CDR3 DNA sequence: TGTGCCAGCTCACCACGCGGACAGTCCCGCCGGGAAACTGAAGCTTTCTTT.

This chain connects TRBV27 to TRBJ2-3; D possibly corresponds to TRBD1 (6 bases). The CDR3 has 15 amino acids. CDR1 is MNHEY, CDR2 SMNVEV, per germline (reference sequence). Trimming left V 2 bases short and J 2 bases short, with 11 bases between. The CDR3 bases are TGTGCCAGCAGTTTACGCCGGGACACCACAGATACGCAGTATTTT. This codes for CASSLRRDTTDTQYF.

As DNA, the CDR3 is TGTGCCTGGATCTCCTTTCAGGTCGGGCGGGGCTCTGGAAACACCATATATTTT. It specifies CAWISFQVGRGSGNTIYF. The chain combines TRBV30 with TRBJ1-3; D gene uncertain. The germline V gene encodes CDR1 GTSNPN and CDR2 SVGIG (reference sequence). V was shortened by 4 bases and J by 0 bases, with 22 bases between the two germline ends. CDR3 length: 18 amino acids.

The chain is built from TRBV13 and TRBJ2-1, with a tentative D call TRBD2 (5 bases). CDR3 length: 13 residues. V lost 1 base to trimming and J lost 8 bases, with 9 bases between them. Germline V CDR1 and CDR2: PRHDT, FYEKMQ (reference sequence). The CDR3 DNA sequence: TGTGCCAGCAGCTTAGTAAGAGGGTATGAGCAGTTCTTC. It is translated as CASSLVRGYEQFF.